Given below is one TCR beta chain in context. The antigen is not known. This entry belongs to a study of OX40 agonist ivuxolimab in advanced cancers. Looking at the study overall: Patients in the trial were receiving intravenous ivuxolimab every 2 weeks, at doses of 0.01 to 10 mg/kg. Partial responses were recorded for three patients, including one with hepatocellular carcinoma and two with cutaneous melanoma. Study-wide findings and caveats: Patients who responded partially at 0.1-3.0 mg/kg showed clonal expansion ranking among the lowest.

Libraries were prepared by immunoSEQ multiplex PCR; TCRdb keeps only in-frame clonotypes and omits some of them. Seen here are some 74,000 clones, less than 90% observed once, and the top ten hold more than 0.5%. CDR1 and CDR2 (germline): GTSNPN, SVGIG (reference sequence). The CDR3 contains 12 residues. The V and J ends lost 3 bases and 4 bases respectively, with 9 bases between them. The chain couples TRBV30 to TRBJ1-1; no reliable D call. The sample consisted of CD4+ or CD8+ T cells sorted from blood, taken in a trial of the OX40 agonist ivuxolimab. This receptor was identified in an adult with an advanced solid tumor such as melanoma, head and neck, liver or kidney cancer. CDR3 in amino acids: CAWREVRTEAFF. The DNA for the CDR3 is TGTGCCTGGAGGGAGGTTCGCACTGAAGCTTTCTTT.